The 11 T cell receptor beta chains given below trace back to one sample, sequenced in a study of blood T cells in healthy people across ages. Using a J-beta primer mix together with a sample-barcoded 5' primer, a second PCR was run for roughly 7 to 11 cycles. TCRdb recomputed calls from the 5' RACE reads with MiXCR, one row per CDR3 protein. Among 650,000 to 1,000,000 distinct CDR3 sequences, about half were seen once, and the ten largest hold 15% to 20%. Input material: blood. The receptors originated from a man at least 80 years old in good health.

The chain recombines TRBV6-1 with TRBJ2-3; D gene unclear. The germline V gene has CDR1 MNHNS and CDR2 SASEGT. Trimming removed 1 base at V and 6 bases at J, with 11 bases between. This CDR3 spans 14 amino acids. CDR3 residues: CASSEGELGDTQYF. CDR3 bases: TGTGCCAGCAGTGAAGGTGAACTCGGGGATACGCAGTATTTT.

This sequence joins TRBV27 and TRBJ2-5; no clear D gene. The J call could be wrong; TRBJ2-7 is a better fit for the DNA end. The CDR3 contains 14 residues. Germline values: CDR1 MNHEY, CDR2 SMNVEV (reference sequence). The CDR3 coding sequence is TGTGCCAGCAGCTCATTCGAAGGGAACTACGAGCAGTACTTC. Its protein product is CASSSFEGNYEQYF.

This chain connects TRBV6-2 or TRBV6-3 to TRBJ2-5, with D possibly TRBD2 on 6 matching bases. V gave up 5 bases and J gave up 5 bases, with 15 bases separating them. This CDR3 is 14 amino acids long. Germline V gene sequence: CDR1 MNHEY, CDR2 SVGEGT. CDR3 bases: TGTGCCAGCAGTAACCGGGACTCGCCTGAGACCCAGTACTTC. As protein: CASSNRDSPETQYF.

This chain connects TRBV9 to TRBJ2-7; D may be TRBD1 (5 bases). This CDR3 has 15 residues. Trimming left V 1 base short and J 6 bases short, with 17 bases between. Germline V gene lookup returns CDR1 SGDLS and CDR2 YYNGEE. CDR3 sequence reads: CASSVSGQGIGEQYF. CDR3 coding DNA: TGTGCCAGCAGCGTATCCGGGCAGGGAATAGGCGAGCAGTACTTC.

The chain is built from TRBV5-1 and TRBJ2-7, with 8 nucleotides matching TRBD1. Germline CDR1 and CDR2: SGHRS and YFSETQ. V lost 1 base, J lost 2 bases, and 5 bases stayed unmatched. The CDR3 covers 15 residues. DNA for the CDR3: TGCGCCAGCAGCTTGTCCGGGACAGGAGCCTACGAGCAGTACTTC. It is translated as CASSLSGTGAYEQYF.

The J gene is TRBJ2-7, the V gene TRBV29-1; 12 nucleotides match TRBD1. The CDR3 totals 14 residues. Germline V lookup: CDR1 SQVTM, CDR2 ANQGSEA. Losses at the gene ends were 1 base for V and 4 bases for J; bases not matched to a gene: 2. CDR3 protein: CSVEGGQGAYEQYF. The CDR3 bases are TGCAGCGTTGAAGGGGGACAGGGGGCTTACGAGCAGTACTTC.

The rearrangement joins TRBV12-3 or TRBV12-4 to TRBJ1-6, with D possibly TRBD1 on 5 matching bases. The CDR3 contains 14 residues. The V end was cut by 7 bases, the J end by 7 bases, with 14 bases between. The CDR3 here is CASTKGRINSPLHF. The CDR3 DNA sequence: TGTGCCAGCACCAAGGGACGAATCAATTCACCCCTCCACTTT.

The chain carries TRBV12-3 or TRBV12-4 and TRBJ1-6; D call uncertain. V dropped 5 bases and J dropped 10 bases, with 18 bases sitting between them. The CDR3 consists of 15 residues. The CDR3 region has the DNA TGTGCCAGCAGTCCAACCCTCGGCGGTTACTCACCCCTCCACTTT. This translates into CASSPTLGGYSPLHF.

V is TRBV14 and J is TRBJ2-3; perhaps TRBD2 as D (6 bases). The germline V gene encodes CDR1 SGHDN and CDR2 FVKESK. V gave up 4 bases and J gave up 7 bases, with 15 bases separating them. CDR3 length equals 14 residues. CDR3 sequence: CASSPEWRGHTQYF. The CDR3 coding sequence is TGTGCCAGCAGCCCCGAATGGAGGGGACATACGCAGTATTTT.

This clonotype has more than one count but fewer than ten. The chain carries TRBV21-1 and TRBJ2-3; the table's D gene call, TRBD1, was not cross checked with the DNA. TRBV21-1 is a recognized pseudogene. There are 17 residues in the CDR3. Written as DNA, the CDR3 is TGTGCCAGCAGCAAAGCCACAGAAGAGGGGGGTACAGATACGCAGTATTTT. Its translation: CASSKATEEGGTDTQYF.

The genes are TRBV7-9 and TRBJ1-2; D is ambiguous. The length of the CDR3 is 14 residues. Germline-derived CDR1 and CDR2 are SEHNR and FQNEAQ (reference sequence). V was clipped by 2 bases and J by 4 bases, with 11 bases between them. Here the CDR3 DNA reads TGTGCCAGCAGCTTACCCATCAGGAGCTATGGCTACACCTTC. As protein: CASSLPIRSYGYTF.